This T cell receptor beta chain derives from a study of human T cells and chemical hapten exposure. Study at large: The study lasted approximately 26 weeks, and patients were dosed weekly with diphenylcyclopropenone on the scalp throughout. Application of 0.01% DPC to the upper back was done by patch test, with a reading at 6 days.

The time point is: patch test 2, 6 weeks after DPC sensitization. Described treatment: therapeutic diphenylcyclopropenone sensitization with weekly scalp DPC. TCRdb used MiXCR to reprocess the RACE reads, holding one entry per CDR3 protein. Of 360,000 or so distinct CDR3 sequences listed, around 6% are singletons. Trimming cost V 5 bases and J 6 bases; bases outside gene matches: 8. The CDR3 sequence is 13 residues long. CDR1 and CDR2 (germline): DFQATT, SNEGSKA (reference sequence). Broader study findings: Alopecia in all donors means immunity may differ from healthy individuals.

This clonotype occurred a few times. Its antigen is not known. This specimen consisted of whole blood, obtained in connection with sensitization to the hapten diphenylcyclopropenone (DPC). The chain recombines TRBV20-1 with TRBJ2-3; 7 nucleotides line up with TRBD1. The TCR sequence derives from a woman younger than 35 with alopecia areata. Some clones in this sample may be carry-over from other donors' samples. The CDR3 coding sequence is TGCAGTGCTTGCCCCACAGGGGCCGATACGCAGTATTTT. Translation: CSACPTGADTQYF.